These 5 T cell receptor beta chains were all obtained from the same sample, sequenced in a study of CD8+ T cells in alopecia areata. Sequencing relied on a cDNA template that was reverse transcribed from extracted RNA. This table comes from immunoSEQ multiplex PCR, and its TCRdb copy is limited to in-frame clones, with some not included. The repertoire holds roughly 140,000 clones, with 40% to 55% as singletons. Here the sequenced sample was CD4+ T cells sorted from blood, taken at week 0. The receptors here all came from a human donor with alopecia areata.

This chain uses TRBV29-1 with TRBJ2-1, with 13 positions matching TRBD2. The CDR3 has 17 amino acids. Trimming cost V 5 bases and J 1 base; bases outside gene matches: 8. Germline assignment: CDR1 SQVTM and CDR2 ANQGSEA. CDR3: CSVRTSGRGFSYNEQFF. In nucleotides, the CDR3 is TGCAGCGTTCGGACTAGCGGGAGAGGTTTTTCCTACAATGAGCAGTTCTTC.

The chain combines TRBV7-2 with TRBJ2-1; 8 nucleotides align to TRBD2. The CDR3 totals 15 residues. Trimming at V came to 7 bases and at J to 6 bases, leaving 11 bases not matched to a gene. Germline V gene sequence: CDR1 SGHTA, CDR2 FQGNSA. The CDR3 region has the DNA TGTGCCAGCACCAGGGAGCGGGAGAGAGGCAATGAGCAGTTCTTC. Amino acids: CASTRERERGNEQFF. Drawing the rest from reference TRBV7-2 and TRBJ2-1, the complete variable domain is GAGVSQSPSNKVTEKGKDVELRCDPISGHTALYWYRQSLGQGLEFLIYFQGNSAPDKSGLPSDRFSAERTGGSVSTLTIQRTQQEDSAVYLCASTRERERGNEQFFGPGTRLTVL.

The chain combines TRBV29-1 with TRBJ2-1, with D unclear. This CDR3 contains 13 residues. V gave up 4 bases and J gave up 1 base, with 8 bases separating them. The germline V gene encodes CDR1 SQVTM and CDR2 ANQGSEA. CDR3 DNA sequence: TGCAGCGTTGCCGCTCGATCCTACAATGAGCAGTTCTTC. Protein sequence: CSVAARSYNEQFF.

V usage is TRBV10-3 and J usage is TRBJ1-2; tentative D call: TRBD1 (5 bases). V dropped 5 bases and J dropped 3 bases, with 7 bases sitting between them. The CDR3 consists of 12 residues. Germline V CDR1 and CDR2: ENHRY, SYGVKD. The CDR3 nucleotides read TGTGCCATCAGTCGGGGGGACTATGGCTACACCTTC. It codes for CAISRGDYGYTF.

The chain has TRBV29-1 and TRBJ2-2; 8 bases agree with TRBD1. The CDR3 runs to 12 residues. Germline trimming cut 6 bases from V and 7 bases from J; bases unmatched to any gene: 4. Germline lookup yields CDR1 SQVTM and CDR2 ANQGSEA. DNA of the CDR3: TGCAGCGTCTACAGGGGGATCGGGGAGCTGTTTTTT. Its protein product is CSVYRGIGELFF.